One sample yielded the 23 T cell receptor beta chains listed below, sequenced in a study of blood T cells in healthy people across ages. Together with a sample-barcoded 5' primer, a J-beta primer mix was included in a second PCR lasting roughly 6 to 12 cycles. Each CDR3 protein is one row after TCRdb ran MiXCR on the 5' RACE reads. Counted here are approximately 960,000 distinct CDR3 sequences, just under 30% occurring once; the ten biggest clones make up more than 8.5%. These records were also assigned to another study, of T cells of mothers and their children.

The material sequenced was blood. The receptors stem from a woman aged 40 to 55 in good health.

A note on this clonotype: The germline gene is not matched at one end of the junction; a read error may be the cause. The chain is built from TRBV4-3 and TRBJ1-3, with 9 bases fitting TRBD1. CDR1 is LGHNA, CDR2 YSLEER, per germline. This CDR3 has 16 residues. The CDR3 loop is CASSLLQGASGDTIYF. CDR3 in DNA: TGCGCCAGCAGCCTGTTACAGGGGGCCTCTGGAGACACCATATATTTT.

This clonotype was found many times. The genes are TRBV19 and TRBJ2-7, with TRBD1 matching 10 bases. The CDR3 runs to 14 residues. J lost 2 bases, V lost 4 bases, and 2 bases had no gene match. The germline V gene has CDR1 LNHDA and CDR2 SQIVND (reference sequence). The CDR3 is CASSRDRGPYEQYF. The DNA for the CDR3 is TGTGCCAGTAGTAGGGACAGGGGCCCCTACGAGCAGTACTTC.

The table lists this clonotype with a few counts. The chain is built from TRBV29-1 and TRBJ2-7; 7 positions match TRBD1. Trimming took 6 bases from V and 3 from J; bases not matched to a gene: 20. This CDR3 spans 17 amino acids. The germline CDR1 and CDR2 sequences are SQVTM and ANQGSEA. The CDR3 nucleotides read TGCAGCGTCGAGTACGCCGAGACAGGGATTCGGGGCTACGAGCAGTACTTC. It codes for CSVEYAETGIRGYEQYF.

Comment on this clonotype: A read error may be the cause here, since a much bigger clone is one base away. The chain joins TRBV20-1 to TRBJ1-1; 7 nucleotides line up with TRBD1. The V and J ends lost 6 bases and 2 bases, in that order; junction bases with no gene match: 21. Germline V CDR1 and CDR2: DFQATT, SNEGSKA (reference sequence). CDR3 length equals 18 residues. The CDR3: CSAPVPRMTTGPNTEAFF. In DNA form, the CDR3 reads TGCAGTGCGCCCGTCCCGCGAATGACGACAGGGCCTAACACTGAAGCTTTCTTT.

This clonotype came up a few times. The chain joins TRBV27 to TRBJ2-7; TRBD1 matches 8 bases. V was pared by 1 base and J by 2 bases, with 1 base of the junction left unmatched. Germline assignment: CDR1 MNHEY and CDR2 SMNVEV (reference sequence). The CDR3 is made up of 14 amino acids. The chain's CDR3 is CASSLLDRAYEQYF. CDR3 DNA sequence: TGTGCCAGCAGTTTATTGGACAGGGCCTACGAGCAGTACTTC.

This clonotype showed up many times. The gene calls are TRBV6-5 and TRBJ1-6; 8 bases are shared with TRBD1. Trimming took 4 bases from V and 7 from J; bases not matched to a gene: 9. Germline V gives CDR1 MNHEY, CDR2 SVGAGI. The CDR3 length is 16 residues. For the CDR3, the DNA is TGTGCCAGCAGTTTATCAGGGGGCCTTTACAATTCACCCCTCCACTTT. This codes for CASSLSGGLYNSPLHF.

The V call is TRBV11-2, the J call TRBJ2-7; D is unresolved. Germline CDR1 SGHAT, CDR2 FQNNGV. The CDR3 spans 14 residues. V shed 3 bases and J shed 4 bases, with 13 bases lying between them. The CDR3 here is CASSLRLRAYEQYF. The CDR3 bases are TGTGCCAGCAGCTTGCGGCTAAGGGCTTACGAGCAGTACTTC.

The V gene is TRBV20-1, the J gene TRBJ1-3; 7 bases are a match to TRBD1. J gave up 4 bases and V 5 bases, and 8 bases lay outside the gene matches. Germline V gene sequence: CDR1 DFQATT, CDR2 SNEGSKA (reference sequence). This CDR3 spans 14 amino acids. The CDR3: CSAYATGKGNTIYF. Here the CDR3 DNA reads TGCAGTGCTTACGCGACAGGGAAAGGAAACACCATATATTTT.

This clonotype has only a few counts. CDR3 amino acids: CASTEGEAGAFF. The CDR3, as DNA: TGTGCCAGCACCGAGGGAGAAGCTGGGGCTTTCTTT. The genes are TRBV28 and TRBJ1-1; D not certain. Trimming removed 7 bases from V and 11 bases from J, with 17 bases in between. CDR1 is MDHEN and CDR2 is SYDVKM in the germline V gene. This CDR3 is 12 amino acids long.

This clonotype was counted between two and nine times. A much larger clone lies a single base off, so this may be a read error. This sequence joins TRBV12-3 or TRBV12-4 and TRBJ2-7, with TRBD1 matching 7 bases. This CDR3 has 16 amino acids. With 5 bases clipped from V and 4 bases from J, the junction kept 14 bases outside the gene matches. As DNA, the CDR3 is TGTGCCAGCAGTCGCACGGGACAGCCTAAATGTTACGAGCAGTACTTC. Residues: CASSRTGQPKCYEQYF.

This clonotype was counted only a few times. This sequence joins TRBV5-6 and TRBJ1-1, with a possible D match to TRBD1 (6 bases). Deletions cut 2 bases from V and 2 bases from J, with 13 bases between. Germline values: CDR1 SGHDT, CDR2 YYEEEE. This CDR3 comprises 15 residues. The CDR3 bases are TGTGCCAGCAGCTTTACAGGGCTTTCAAACACTGAAGCTTTCTTT. Translating it yields CASSFTGLSNTEAFF. Drawing the rest from reference TRBV5-6 and TRBJ1-1, the complete variable domain is DAGVTQSPTHLIKTRGQQVTLRCSPKSGHDTVSWYQQALGQGPQFIFQYYEEEERQRGNFPDRFSGHQFPNYSSELNVNALLLGDSALYLCASSFTGLSNTEAFFGQGTRLTVV.

This clonotype was observed a handful of times. The V call is TRBV6-2 or TRBV6-3, the J call TRBJ1-1; tentative D call: TRBD1 (5 bases). This CDR3 contains 14 residues. Trimming took 4 bases from V and 1 from J, leaving 10 bases between them. Germline CDR1 MNHEY, CDR2 SVGEGT. The CDR3: CASSFPTENTEAFF. The CDR3 nucleotides are TGTGCCAGCAGTTTCCCGACAGAGAACACTGAAGCTTTCTTT.

Here the CDR3 reads CASSDPNEQYF. In DNA, the CDR3 is TGTGCCAGCAGTGATCCCAATGAGCAGTACTTC. J is TRBJ2-1 and V is TRBV2, with unresolved D. The J call is in doubt because the DNA end fits TRBJ2-7 better. This CDR3 region has 11 residues. Germline CDR1 is SNHLY and CDR2 is FYNNEI.

This clonotype was seen more than once but under ten times. The chain combines TRBV14 with TRBJ2-5; TRBD2 agrees at 9 bases. CDR3 length: 18 amino acids. V dropped 2 bases and J dropped 2; count of bases not matched to a gene: 12. Germline lookup yields CDR1 SGHDN and CDR2 FVKESK. CDR3 in amino acids: CASSQSFLAGGRQETQYF. CDR3 nucleotide sequence: TGTGCCAGCAGCCAATCCTTCCTGGCGGGGGGGAGACAAGAGACCCAGTACTTC.

The chain combines TRBV7-3 with TRBJ2-1, with unresolved D. From germline, CDR1 is SGHTA and CDR2 FQGTGA. The CDR3 length is 12 residues. Trimming stripped 2 bases from V and 8 bases from J, with 7 bases between. CDR3 sequence (DNA): TGTGCCAGCAGCTTAGGGGATTATGAGCAGTTCTTC. This sequence encodes CASSLGDYEQFF.

This clonotype was seen many times. This chain links TRBV3-1 with TRBJ2-7; D unclear. Per the germline V gene, CDR1 is LGHDT and CDR2 is YNNKEL (reference sequence). V gave up 1 base and J gave up 0 bases, with 7 bases separating them. This CDR3 is 14 amino acids long. CDR3 residues: CASSQAGPSYEQYF. In DNA form, the CDR3 reads TGTGCCAGCAGCCAAGCCGGGCCCTCCTACGAGCAGTACTTC.

Only a few counts were recorded for this clonotype. V gene TRBV7-9 combines with J gene TRBJ1-1; the D is unclear. The CDR3 runs 12 residues. Germline loops: CDR1 SEHNR, CDR2 FQNEAQ (reference sequence). Trimming left V 7 bases short and J 4 bases short, with 10 bases between. The CDR3 here is CASNPLSTEAFF. The CDR3 DNA reads as TGTGCCAGCAACCCTTTGAGCACTGAAGCTTTCTTT.

This clonotype was seen only a few times. The chain is built from TRBV5-1 and TRBJ2-1; possibly TRBD2 for D (5 bases). The CDR3 is made up of 15 amino acids. Per the germline V gene, CDR1 is SGHRS and CDR2 is YFSETQ. The V end lost 0 bases, the J end lost 7 bases, and 14 bases lay between the germline ends. Here the CDR3 reads CASSLGTGGWNEQFF. Written as DNA, the CDR3 is TGCGCCAGCAGCTTGGGGACTGGCGGCTGGAATGAGCAGTTCTTC.

This clonotype has just a few counts. The V gene is TRBV28, the J gene TRBJ2-1; 7 bases map to TRBD2. CDR3 length: 15 amino acids. V lost 4 bases to trimming and J lost 8 bases; unmatched junction nucleotides: 11. The germline CDR1 and CDR2 sequences are MDHEN and SYDVKM. CDR3 nucleotide sequence: TGTGCCAGCAGTTCCTCAAGCGGGGTGGGGGATGAGCAGTTCTTC. Amino acid sequence: CASSSSSGVGDEQFF.

The chain employs TRBV7-2 and TRBJ1-5; weak D call: TRBD1 (5 bases). Germline loops: CDR1 SGHTA, CDR2 FQGNSA. Trimming stripped 1 base from V and 2 bases from J, with 12 bases between. The CDR3 length is 16 residues. The DNA of the CDR3 is TGTGCCAGCAGCTTAGGTCATAGGGGCGGCAATCAGCCCCAGCATTTT. Translating it yields CASSLGHRGGNQPQHF.

The rearrangement links TRBV7-2 to TRBJ1-1; the match to TRBD1 covers 11 bases. V lost 5 bases, J lost 4 bases, and 15 bases stayed unmatched. The V gene's germline CDR1 is SGHTA and CDR2 FQGNSA. This CDR3 contains 18 residues. The chain's CDR3 is CASSRVSWTGGLGTEAFF. The CDR3 nucleotides are TGTGCCAGCAGCCGGGTATCATGGACAGGGGGCTTGGGCACTGAAGCTTTCTTT.

This chain connects TRBV20-1 to TRBJ2-7; 10 bases line up with TRBD1. The V segment lost 5 bases and the J segment 7 bases; nucleotides outside the gene matches: 11. The CDR3 covers 14 residues. Germline V gene data show CDR1 as DFQATT and CDR2 as SNEGSKA (reference sequence). DNA for the CDR3: TGCAGTGCTCCGGGGACAGGGGTGTACAATGAGCAGTACTTC. Amino acid sequence: CSAPGTGVYNEQYF.

The chain employs TRBV12-3 or TRBV12-4 and TRBJ2-1; TRBD2 matches at 9 bases. The CDR3 is made up of 16 amino acids. Trimming removed 6 bases from V and 3 bases from J; junction bases left unmatched: 9. CDR3 in DNA: TGTGCCAGCAGCGCAGGACTAGCGACTTTCTACAATGAGCAGTTCTTC. This gives the protein CASSAGLATFYNEQFF.